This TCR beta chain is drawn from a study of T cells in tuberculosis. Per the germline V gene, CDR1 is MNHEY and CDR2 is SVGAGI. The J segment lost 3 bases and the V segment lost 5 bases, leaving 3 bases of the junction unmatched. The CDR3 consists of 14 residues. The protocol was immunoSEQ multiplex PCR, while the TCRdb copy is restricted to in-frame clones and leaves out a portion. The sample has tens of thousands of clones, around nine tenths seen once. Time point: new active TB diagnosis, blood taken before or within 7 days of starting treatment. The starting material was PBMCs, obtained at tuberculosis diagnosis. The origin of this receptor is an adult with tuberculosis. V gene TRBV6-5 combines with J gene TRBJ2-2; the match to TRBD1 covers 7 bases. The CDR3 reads CASSGDRDTGELFF. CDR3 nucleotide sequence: TGTGCCAGCAGTGGCGACAGGGACACCGGGGAGCTGTTTTTT.